This T cell receptor beta chain was sequenced during a study of blood T cell repertoires in COVID-19. Trimming shortened V by 2 bases and J by 7 bases, and 15 bases separated the two germline ends. The CDR3 runs 14 residues. In germline, CDR1 is GTSNPN, CDR2 SVGIG (reference sequence). Clones were read by immunoSEQ multiplex PCR, and TCRdb kept only the in-frame ones, dropping some. The sample yields 60,000 to 85,000 clones, approximately 92% seen once. This sequence joins TRBV30 and TRBJ2-1; D perhaps matches TRBD2 (6 bases). The source material was peripheral blood. This receptor was obtained from a woman aged 50 to 60 with active COVID-19. CDR3 in DNA: TGTGCCTGGAGTTTAGCGGTGGGGGGAAATGAGCAGTTCTTC. It codes for CAWSLAVGGNEQFF.